A selection of T cell receptor beta chains follows, all from one sample in a study of molecular identifiers for immune sequencing clone quantification. From the PCR reads, TCRdb called clonotypes with MiXCR, one entry per CDR3 protein. Counted here are just over 95,000 distinct CDR3 sequences, 20% to 25% occurring once; the ten biggest clones make up approximately 0.94%. Source material: naive CD8+ T cells from blood, with Jurkat cell RNA spiked in. The receptors derive from a human donor in good health. Some libraries in this study had Jurkat cell RNA spiked in. Each CDR3 is given with its conserved first and last residue. A D gene is named only where the DNA matches it firmly. A row's size may be missing; if present it is once, few, many or a size class.

d_gene: .
v_gene: TRBV9
abundance: once
j_gene: TRBJ2-2
CDR3aa: CAISVDGGLTGELFF
CDR3nt: TGTGCCATCAGCGTCGATGGGGGGCTCACCGGGGAGCTGTTTTTT

d_gene: .
v_gene: TRBV3-1
abundance: once
j_gene: TRBJ2-4
CDR3aa: CASSQEGGERDIQYF
CDR3nt: TGTGCCAGCAGCCAAGAGGGGGGAGAGAGAGACATTCAGTACTTC

d_gene: TRBD1
v_gene: TRBV20-1
abundance: many
j_gene: TRBJ2-3
CDR3aa: CSATDGQETQYF
CDR3nt: TGCAGTGCTACAGATGGACAGGAGACGCAGTATTTT

d_gene: .
v_gene: TRBV4-1
abundance: many
j_gene: TRBJ1-5
CDR3aa: CASRQFHYSNQPQHF
CDR3nt: TGCGCCAGCAGACAATTCCACTATAGCAATCAGCCCCAGCATTTT

d_gene: .
v_gene: TRBV11-2
abundance: .
j_gene: TRBJ2-3
CDR3aa: CASSSWTDQDMQYF
CDR3nt: TGTGCCAGCAGCTCCTGGACGGATCAAGATATGCAGTATTTT

d_gene: .
v_gene: TRBV5-1
abundance: .
j_gene: TRBJ1-5
CDR3aa: CASSPGGPDGNQPQHF
CDR3nt: TGCGCCAGCAGCCCTGGAGGGCCGGATGGCAATCAGCCCCAGCATTTT

d_gene: .
v_gene: TRBV7-6
abundance: many
j_gene: TRBJ2-2
CDR3aa: CASNPLTGELFF
CDR3nt: TGTGCCAGCAACCCTTTAACCGGGGAGCTGTTTTTT

d_gene: .
v_gene: TRBV20-1
abundance: many
j_gene: TRBJ1-5
CDR3aa: CSARDLGVRQPQHF
CDR3nt: TGCAGTGCTAGAGATCTGGGGGTACGGCAGCCCCAGCATTTT

d_gene: TRBD1
v_gene: TRBV4-3
abundance: once
j_gene: TRBJ1-1
CDR3aa: CASSQDQWTGDTNPEASF
CDR3nt: TGCGCCAGCAGCCAAGATCAATGGACAGGGGACACGAACCCTGAAGCTTCCTTT

d_gene: TRBD2
v_gene: TRBV27
abundance: .
j_gene: TRBJ2-7
CDR3aa: CASSWGPSGAYEQYF
CDR3nt: TGTGCCAGCAGTTGGGGCCCAAGCGGGGCCTACGAGCAGTACTTC

d_gene: TRBD1
v_gene: TRBV6-1
abundance: many
j_gene: TRBJ2-7
CDR3aa: CASSEVGTGTYEQYF
CDR3nt: TGTGCCAGCAGTGAAGTCGGGACAGGTACCTACGAGCAGTACTTC

d_gene: .
v_gene: TRBV27
abundance: few
j_gene: TRBJ2-7
CDR3aa: CATRTASYEQYF
CDR3nt: TGTGCCACCCGGACAGCCTCCTACGAGCAGTACTTC

d_gene: .
v_gene: TRBV27
abundance: .
j_gene: TRBJ2-1
CDR3aa: CASSLSSMDVEQFF
CDR3nt: TGTGCCAGCAGTTTATCGTCTATGGATGTTGAGCAGTTCTTC

d_gene: .
v_gene: TRBV7-9
abundance: many
j_gene: TRBJ2-3
CDR3aa: CASSPPLTDTQYF
CDR3nt: TGTGCCAGCAGCCCCCCCCTGACAGATACGCAGTATTTT

d_gene: .
v_gene: TRBV5-1
abundance: many
j_gene: TRBJ2-3
CDR3aa: CASSSQQESMLDTQYF
CDR3nt: TGCGCCAGCAGCTCCCAACAGGAATCTATGTTGGATACGCAGTATTTT

d_gene: .
v_gene: TRBV27
abundance: many
j_gene: TRBJ1-4
CDR3aa: CASSLLTDEKLFF
CDR3nt: TGTGCCAGCAGTTTACTGACGGATGAAAAACTGTTTTTT

d_gene: .
v_gene: TRBV12-3/TRBV12-4
abundance: .
j_gene: TRBJ1-5
CDR3aa: CASSPKGAQPQHF
CDR3nt: TGTGCCAGCAGCCCCAAAGGCGCGCAGCCCCAGCATTTT

d_gene: TRBD2
v_gene: TRBV5-4
abundance: many
j_gene: TRBJ2-3
CDR3aa: CASSMEGGSTDTQYF
CDR3nt: TGTGCCAGCAGCATGGAGGGAGGGAGCACAGATACGCAGTATTTT

d_gene: TRBD1
v_gene: TRBV4-3
abundance: many
j_gene: TRBJ2-7
CDR3aa: CASSQDWTGGVDEQYF
CDR3nt: TGCGCCAGCAGCCAAGATTGGACAGGGGGTGTCGACGAGCAGTACTTC

d_gene: .
v_gene: TRBV9
abundance: many
j_gene: TRBJ2-3
CDR3aa: CASSEGTLTETDTQYF
CDR3nt: TGTGCCAGCAGCGAGGGGACCTTGACAGAAACAGATACGCAGTATTTT

d_gene: .
v_gene: TRBV6-1
abundance: .
j_gene: TRBJ2-1
CDR3aa: CAINRGRTSYNEQFF
CDR3nt: TGTGCCATCAACAGGGGGAGGACTAGTTACAATGAGCAGTTCTTC

d_gene: TRBD2
v_gene: TRBV12-3/TRBV12-4
abundance: many
j_gene: TRBJ2-3
CDR3aa: CASSLMAGVTDTQYF
CDR3nt: TGTGCCAGCAGTTTAATGGCGGGAGTGACAGATACGCAGTATTTT

d_gene: .
v_gene: TRBV14
abundance: many
j_gene: TRBJ2-3
CDR3aa: CASSQVAGHSSTDTQYF
CDR3nt: TGTGCCAGCAGCCAAGTGGCGGGACACTCTAGCACAGATACGCAGTATTTT

d_gene: TRBD2
v_gene: TRBV20-1
abundance: many
j_gene: TRBJ2-1
CDR3aa: CSARDQASGRVDEQFF
CDR3nt: TGCAGTGCTAGAGATCAGGCTAGCGGGAGGGTAGATGAGCAGTTCTTC

d_gene: .
v_gene: TRBV7-9
abundance: many
j_gene: TRBJ1-1
CDR3aa: CASSLVMANEAFF
CDR3nt: TGTGCCAGCAGCTTAGTGATGGCAAATGAAGCTTTCTTT

d_gene: TRBD1
v_gene: TRBV19
abundance: .
j_gene: TRBJ2-7
CDR3aa: CASSLRDSYYEQYF
CDR3nt: TGTGCCAGTAGTCTCCGGGACAGCTACTACGAGCAGTACTTC

d_gene: .
v_gene: TRBV20-1
abundance: few
j_gene: TRBJ1-6
CDR3aa: CSARSDPYSSYNSPLHF
CDR3nt: TGCAGTGCTAGAAGTGATCCTTACTCCTCCTATAATTCACCCCTCCACTTT

d_gene: .
v_gene: TRBV27
abundance: few
j_gene: TRBJ1-2
CDR3aa: CASSLGVYYGYTF
CDR3nt: TGTGCCAGCAGTTTAGGGGTATACTATGGCTACACCTTC

d_gene: .
v_gene: TRBV27
abundance: many
j_gene: TRBJ1-6
CDR3aa: CASSLGGNSPLHF
CDR3nt: TGCGCCAGCAGCTTGGGCGGAAATTCACCCCTCCACTTT

d_gene: .
v_gene: TRBV7-2
abundance: many
j_gene: TRBJ1-1
CDR3aa: CASSPQLGGRTEAFF
CDR3nt: TGTGCCAGCAGCCCCCAGCTAGGGGGTAGGACTGAAGCTTTCTTT

d_gene: TRBD1
v_gene: TRBV19
abundance: few
j_gene: TRBJ2-1
CDR3aa: CASSDGTAWYNEQFF
CDR3nt: TGTGCCAGTAGTGACGGGACAGCTTGGTACAATGAGCAGTTCTTC

d_gene: .
v_gene: TRBV6-5
abundance: .
j_gene: TRBJ2-7
CDR3aa: CASSYAPLYGQYF
CDR3nt: TGTGCCAGCAGTTACGCACCCCTCTACGGGCAGTACTTC

d_gene: TRBD1
v_gene: TRBV23-1
abundance: many
j_gene: TRBJ1-4
CDR3aa: CASSKGKTGGTNEKLFF
CDR3nt: TGCGCCAGCAGTAAGGGGAAGACAGGGGGAACTAATGAAAAACTGTTTTTT

d_gene: .
v_gene: TRBV14
abundance: many
j_gene: TRBJ2-1
CDR3aa: CASSQERSVGEQFF
CDR3nt: TGTGCCAGCAGCCAAGAACGGAGTGTTGGTGAGCAGTTCTTC

d_gene: TRBD2
v_gene: TRBV4-1
abundance: many
j_gene: TRBJ2-7
CDR3aa: CASSNSGLAGAGGDEQYF
CDR3nt: TGCGCCAGCAGTAACAGCGGACTAGCGGGGGCCGGAGGTGACGAGCAGTACTTC

d_gene: .
v_gene: TRBV30
abundance: many
j_gene: TRBJ2-7
CDR3aa: CAWSEPPGRYSYEQYF
CDR3nt: TGTGCCTGGAGTGAGCCCCCGGGACGGTACTCCTACGAGCAGTACTTC

d_gene: TRBD2
v_gene: TRBV5-1
abundance: few
j_gene: TRBJ2-1
CDR3aa: CASSLGLAANNEQFF
CDR3nt: TGCGCCAGCAGCTTGGGTCTAGCGGCTAACAATGAGCAGTTCTTC

d_gene: TRBD2
v_gene: TRBV7-6
abundance: many
j_gene: TRBJ2-2
CDR3aa: CASSFAGGTNTGELFF
CDR3nt: TGTGCCAGCAGCTTTGCGGGAGGGACGAACACCGGGGAGCTGTTTTTT

d_gene: .
v_gene: TRBV29-1
abundance: .
j_gene: TRBJ2-1
CDR3aa: CSVGVNEQFF
CDR3nt: TGCAGCGTCGGGGTAAATGAGCAGTTCTTC

d_gene: .
v_gene: TRBV20-1
abundance: .
j_gene: TRBJ2-3
CDR3aa: CSARDERELRATDTQYF
CDR3nt: TGCAGTGCTAGAGATGAACGGGAGCTTCGGGCAACAGATACGCAGTATTTT

d_gene: .
v_gene: TRBV10-2
abundance: many
j_gene: TRBJ1-6
CDR3aa: CASWEPGVAPLHF
CDR3nt: TGCGCCAGCTGGGAGCCAGGCGTGGCACCCCTCCACTTT

d_gene: TRBD1
v_gene: TRBV4-3
abundance: .
j_gene: TRBJ1-4
CDR3aa: CASSQDGTGAANEKLFF
CDR3nt: TGCGCCAGCAGCCAAGACGGGACAGGGGCAGCTAATGAAAAACTGTTTTTT

d_gene: .
v_gene: TRBV4-1
abundance: many
j_gene: TRBJ2-7
CDR3aa: CASSQGPGDEQYF
CDR3nt: TGCGCCAGCAGCCAGGGCCCGGGAGACGAGCAGTACTTC

d_gene: TRBD1
v_gene: TRBV20-1
abundance: .
j_gene: TRBJ2-7
CDR3aa: CSAREQGASYEQYF
CDR3nt: TGCAGTGCTAGGGAACAGGGGGCATCGTACGAGCAGTACTTC

d_gene: .
v_gene: TRBV27
abundance: many
j_gene: TRBJ2-7
CDR3aa: CASSRRSSYEQYF
CDR3nt: TGTGCCAGCAGCAGAAGAAGCTCCTACGAGCAGTACTTC

d_gene: TRBD2
v_gene: TRBV6-5
abundance: many
j_gene: TRBJ2-7
CDR3aa: CASIPLAGRTYEQYF
CDR3nt: TGTGCCAGCATCCCTCTAGCGGGCAGGACCTACGAGCAGTACTTC

d_gene: .
v_gene: TRBV4-1
abundance: many
j_gene: TRBJ2-7
CDR3aa: CASSQVGTSFEEQYF
CDR3nt: TGCGCCAGCAGCCAAGTGGGGACATCCTTCGAGGAGCAGTACTTC

d_gene: .
v_gene: TRBV27
abundance: many
j_gene: TRBJ1-4
CDR3aa: CASSLKGWNSNEKLFF
CDR3nt: TGTGCCAGCAGTTTAAAAGGTTGGAATAGTAATGAAAAACTGTTTTTT

d_gene: .
v_gene: TRBV27
abundance: many
j_gene: TRBJ1-6
CDR3aa: CASSLTLDSPLHF
CDR3nt: TGTGCCAGCAGTCTAACTCTCGATTCACCCCTCCACTTT

d_gene: TRBD2
v_gene: TRBV2
abundance: many
j_gene: TRBJ2-1
CDR3aa: CASSPGTSGFGSDEQFF
CDR3nt: TGTGCCAGCAGCCCGGGGACTAGCGGTTTCGGTTCCGATGAGCAGTTCTTC

d_gene: TRBD1
v_gene: TRBV7-9
abundance: many
j_gene: TRBJ2-3
CDR3aa: CASSLTGGVADTQYF
CDR3nt: TGTGCCAGCAGCCTGACAGGGGGCGTCGCAGATACGCAGTATTTT

d_gene: TRBD1
v_gene: TRBV7-9
abundance: many
j_gene: TRBJ2-6
CDR3aa: CASSPDGTEMTNVLTF
CDR3nt: TGTGCCAGCAGCCCGGACGGGACAGAAATGACCAACGTCCTGACTTTC

d_gene: TRBD2
v_gene: TRBV6-1
abundance: .
j_gene: TRBJ2-7
CDR3aa: CASSESGLAGFYEQYF
CDR3nt: TGTGCCAGCAGTGAAAGTGGACTAGCGGGATTCTACGAGCAGTACTTC

d_gene: TRBD2
v_gene: TRBV4-1
abundance: many
j_gene: TRBJ2-7
CDR3aa: CASSPRQAGGLYEQYF
CDR3nt: TGCGCCAGCAGCCCCAGACAGGCGGGGGGGCTTTACGAGCAGTACTTC

d_gene: .
v_gene: TRBV29-1
abundance: many
j_gene: TRBJ1-3
CDR3aa: CSAEGQAINSGNTIYF
CDR3nt: TGCAGCGCCGAGGGGCAGGCGATTAACTCTGGAAACACCATATATTTT